Below, one TCR beta chain is given with its context. Its target is not known. This sample was taken from a study of T-cell reconstitution after alpha-beta-depleted transplantation in children. Unique molecular identifiers were incorporated into the prepared TCRbeta library. TCRdb independently ran MiXCR on the PCR reads; one entry per CDR3 protein. The sample lists some 350,000 distinct CDR3 sequences; roughly 15% were seen once. Germline loops: CDR1 SGHTA, CDR2 FQGTGA. The V gene lost 1 base and the J gene lost 7 bases, with 14 bases spanning the gap. The CDR3 extends over 15 amino acids. The study's findings and limits: Certain patients had high TCRbeta diversity at day 60, and it came from recipient T cells and thymic progenitors that survived.

The sequence came from a male patient aged 2-15 years who had a stem cell transplant for acute lymphoblastic leukemia, so the T cells may come from the graft donor. The starting material was PBMCs, mostly from graft donor cells, obtained 360 days after TCRalphabeta/CD19-depleted stem cell transplant. The chain links TRBV7-3 to TRBJ2-1, with D unclear. The CDR3 coding sequence is TGTGCCAGCAGCTTAAATGGGCCCCTTGGGAATGAGCAGTTCTTC. Protein: CASSLNGPLGNEQFF.